This T cell receptor beta chain was recovered during a study of sequential checkpoint blockade in melanoma. Overall study context: Arm A got nivolumab then ipilimumab; arm B the reverse, 1:1. Each arm's sequence ended with maintenance nivolumab.

The table came from immunoSEQ multiplex PCR; TCRdb's copy has only in-frame clones and leaves some out. The sample carries under 20,000 clones, 75% to 85% recorded once. Treatment in this sample: randomized to nivolumab then ipilimumab (arm A) or the reverse (arm B). None of the patients previously received DNA-damaging chemotherapy. Live CD3+CD8+ CD19− CD56− cells were sorted from PBMCs. The receptor's source is a human donor with melanoma. The sequenced sample was CD8+ T cells sorted from blood (inferred from file names), obtained from a patient given nivolumab and ipilimumab in sequence.

CDR3 bases: TGTGCCAGCAGTTTATCGGGCAGCACTGAAGCTTTCTTT. It yields the protein CASSLSGSTEAFF. The chain employs TRBV27 and TRBJ1-1; D is uncertain. This CDR3 has 13 residues. CDR1 is MNHEY and CDR2 is SMNVEV in the germline V gene (reference sequence). V shed 0 bases and J shed 4 bases, with 6 bases lying between them.